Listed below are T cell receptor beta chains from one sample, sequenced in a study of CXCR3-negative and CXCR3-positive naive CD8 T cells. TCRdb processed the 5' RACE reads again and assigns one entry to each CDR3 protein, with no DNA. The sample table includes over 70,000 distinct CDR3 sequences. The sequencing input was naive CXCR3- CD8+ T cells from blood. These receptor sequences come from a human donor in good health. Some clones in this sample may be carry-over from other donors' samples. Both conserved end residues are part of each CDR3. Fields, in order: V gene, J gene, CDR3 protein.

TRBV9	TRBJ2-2	CASSVDDWTGELFF
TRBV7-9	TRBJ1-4	CAYYPPGGVGEKLFF
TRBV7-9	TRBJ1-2	CASSPPDRLADYGYTF
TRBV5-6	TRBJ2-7	CASSTSTGEFYYEQYF
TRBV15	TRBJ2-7	CATSRGELAAGYEQYF
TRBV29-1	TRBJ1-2	CSVEDVLWGYTF
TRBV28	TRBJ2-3	CASSFEGWLDTQYF
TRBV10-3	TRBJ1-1	CAIGFGGENTEAFF
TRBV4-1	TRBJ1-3	CASSPPSKISGNTIYF
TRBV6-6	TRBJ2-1	CASSQFLAGGRSEQFF
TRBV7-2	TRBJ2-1	CASSLMRGQSSYNEQFF
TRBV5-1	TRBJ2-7	CASSFVNLAYDSYEQYF
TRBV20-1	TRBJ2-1	CSAREFPAHRRDEQFF
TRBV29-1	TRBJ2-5	CSVEDLTGEVETQYF
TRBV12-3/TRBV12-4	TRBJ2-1	CASTLTDEQFF
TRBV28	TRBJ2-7	CASNQDTPFYEQYF
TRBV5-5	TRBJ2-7	CASSLGREGSYEQYF
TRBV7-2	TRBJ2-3	CASSLALAGVPTTDTQYF
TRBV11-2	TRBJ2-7	CASSLEYDQGFYEQYF
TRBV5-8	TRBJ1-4	CASSLFLSDGLISTNEKLFF